Listed here are 14 T cell receptor beta chains from one sample, sequenced in a study of post-analysis software for immune sequencing data. TCR beta libraries were prepared from cDNA with unique molecular identifiers. TCRdb passed the PCR reads through MiXCR, listing each CDR3 protein once. The sample consists of roughly 800,000 distinct CDR3 sequences, just under 30% of them appearing once. Regarding the study as a whole: Five or six TRBV segments, TRBV5-6, TRBV5-1 and TRBV20-1 among them, were found more frequent in patients than controls.

Their antigens remain unidentified. Sequenced material: blood. These receptors originate from a girl aged 5-17 years with multiple sclerosis.

This clonotype showed up just a few times. The rearrangement uses TRBV6-1 and TRBJ2-7, with D perhaps assigned TRBD1 or TRBD2 (6 bases each). Trimming stripped 6 bases from V and 2 bases from J, with 11 bases between. This CDR3 region has 13 residues. Germline lookup yields CDR1 MNHNS and CDR2 SASEGT. The CDR3 DNA is TGTGCCAGCAGCGAGGGGGGTGCCTACGAGCAGTACTTC. Its protein product is CASSEGGAYEQYF.

This clonotype was seen many times. The chain couples TRBV29-1 to TRBJ2-5, with D tentatively TRBD1 (5 bases). CDR3 length equals 12 residues. Germline-derived CDR1 and CDR2 are SQVTM and ANQGSEA. V shed 3 bases and J shed 2 bases, with 7 bases lying between them. The CDR3 protein is CSVDKGQETQYF. In DNA, the CDR3 is TGCAGCGTTGATAAGGGGCAAGAGACCCAGTACTTC.

This chain links TRBV7-9 with TRBJ2-7, with D perhaps matching TRBD1 or TRBD2 (5 bases each). Gene TRBJ2-5 matches the end of the DNA better, so the J call may be wrong. Germline CDR1 SEHNR, CDR2 FQNEAQ (reference sequence). The CDR3 has 18 amino acids. The chain's CDR3 is CASSLVGQGVSAGETQYF. The CDR3 DNA is TGTGCCAGCAGCTTAGTTGGTCAGGGAGTTTCAGCCGGAGAGACCCAGTACTTC.

DNA for the CDR3: TGTGCCAGCAGCCGGACAGGGGGGGTCACTGAAGCTTTCTTT. This gives the protein CASSRTGGVTEAFF. V usage is TRBV7-9 and J usage is TRBJ1-1; 10 bases are shared with TRBD1. The trim removed 5 bases at V and 4 bases at J, leaving 4 bases unmatched. Germline CDR1 and CDR2: SEHNR and FQNEAQ (reference sequence). The CDR3 has 14 residues.

This clonotype was counted only a few times. This chain links TRBV7-2 with TRBJ2-1; D not resolved. Trimming cost V 1 base and J 0 bases, with 13 bases left between them. The CDR3 length is 17 residues. Germline assignment: CDR1 SGHTA and CDR2 FQGNSA. The CDR3 loop is CASSLGLATRSYNEQFF. The CDR3 DNA sequence: TGTGCCAGCAGCTTAGGGTTAGCTACGCGCTCCTACAATGAGCAGTTCTTC.

This clonotype was counted a few times. The chain joins TRBV28 to TRBJ2-7; perhaps TRBD1 as D (5 bases). The CDR3 covers 15 residues. V dropped 3 bases and J dropped 0 bases, with 12 bases sitting between them. Germline CDR1 MDHEN, CDR2 SYDVKM. The CDR3 is CASSLIRQTSYEQYF. In DNA form, the CDR3 reads TGTGCCAGCAGTTTGATCCGACAGACCTCCTACGAGCAGTACTTC.

This sequence joins TRBV7-2 and TRBJ2-7; 7 bases are a match to TRBD2. This CDR3 is built from 15 residues. Germline CDR1 and CDR2: SGHTA and FQGNSA. Unmatched junction bases numbered 12, after V lost 3 bases and J lost 7 bases. The CDR3 DNA sequence: TGTGCCAGCAGCTTGGGGGGGACGGCTGAGGGGGAGCAGTACTTC. This translates into CASSLGGTAEGEQYF.

J is TRBJ2-3 and V is TRBV20-1, with D uncertain. Per the germline V gene, CDR1 is DFQATT and CDR2 is SNEGSKA (reference sequence). Trimming took 3 bases from V and 3 from J, leaving 4 bases between them. CDR3 length: 11 amino acids. This CDR3 reads CSARDTDTQYF. The CDR3 DNA follows: TGCAGTGCTAGGGATACAGATACGCAGTATTTT.

This clonotype was detected a few times. The J gene is TRBJ1-2, the V gene TRBV6-5; 8 nucleotides line up with TRBD1. CDR3 length equals 14 residues. Germline CDR1 reads MNHEY; CDR2 reads SVGAGI. V trimming: 0 bases; J trimming: 9 bases; junction bases outside the gene matches: 6. The DNA for the CDR3 is TGTGCCAGCAGTTACTCGTATGACAGGGGTCGCTACACCTTC. Amino acid sequence: CASSYSYDRGRYTF.

This clonotype was seen more than once but under ten times. The genes are TRBV27 and TRBJ1-4; unclear D gene. This CDR3 region has 17 residues. Germline V gene sequence: CDR1 MNHEY, CDR2 SMNVEV (reference sequence). The V end was cut by 5 bases, the J end by 4 bases, with 20 bases between. CDR3 in amino acids: CASSPGGPLVGNEKLFF. In nucleotides, the CDR3 is TGTGCCAGCAGTCCCGGAGGCCCCTTGGTCGGTAATGAAAAACTGTTTTTT.

J is TRBJ2-3 and V is TRBV10-3, with 14 bases identical to TRBD2. The germline V gene encodes CDR1 ENHRY and CDR2 SYGVKD. Trimming at V came to 0 bases and at J to 6 bases, leaving 5 bases not matched to a gene. This CDR3 is built from 17 residues. The chain's CDR3 is CAISESRTSGGLDTQYF. CDR3 bases: TGTGCCATCAGTGAGTCGCGGACTAGCGGGGGGCTGGATACGCAGTATTTT.

This clonotype was seen more than once but under ten times. This chain joins TRBV12-3 or TRBV12-4 and TRBJ2-4; D remains ambiguous. With 3 bases removed from V and 7 bases from J, the gap between germline ends came to 13 bases. This CDR3 region has 14 residues. The chain's CDR3 is CASSFGRRWNIQYF. DNA for the CDR3: TGTGCCAGCAGTTTCGGGCGACGGTGGAACATTCAGTACTTC.

V is TRBV25-1 and J is TRBJ2-3; D is ambiguous. This CDR3 is 16 amino acids long. The V gene's germline CDR1 is MGHDK and CDR2 SYGVNS. V lost 4 bases and J 0 bases, leaving 14 bases between the germline ends. Here the CDR3 reads CASSGPQLASTDTQYF. DNA for the CDR3: TGTGCCAGCAGTGGACCGCAATTGGCTAGCACAGATACGCAGTATTTT. Based on the CDR3 plus reference TRBV25-1 and TRBJ2-3, the full variable domain is EADIYQTPRYLVIGTGKKITLECSQTMGHDKMYWYQQDPGMELHLIHYSYGVNSTEKGDLSSESTVSRIRTEHFPLTLESARPSHTSQYLCASSGPQLASTDTQYFGPGTRLTVL.

This sequence joins TRBV4-1 and TRBJ1-2; D unclear. Per germline, CDR1 MGHRA and CDR2 YSYEKL. The CDR3 is 16 amino acids. Trimming shortened V by 3 bases and J by 3 bases, and 17 bases separated the two germline ends. CDR3 nucleotide sequence: TGCGCCAGCAGCCACCCAGAAAGGACGGGGTACTATGGCTACACCTTC. It translates to CASSHPERTGYYGYTF.